The following is a TCR beta chain sequence with its context. Antigen: not known. CDR1 is MNHNS, CDR2 SASEGT, per germline. The CDR3 totals 13 residues. Trimming removed 2 bases at V and 2 bases at J, with 7 bases between. Each patient with chemo-refractory metastatic non-small-cell lung cancer was treated with focal radiation plus CTLA-4 blockade using ipilimumab. Some clones are missing from TCRdb's copy, which holds only in-frame ones; the method was immunoSEQ multiplex PCR. Counted here are 71,000 or so clones, approximately 86% occurring once; the ten biggest clones make up over 0.75%. The data derive from a study of radiotherapy plus CTLA-4 blockade in lung cancer. As for the study in general: Objective response rate was roughly 19%; disease control rate, approximately 28%.

Study conclusions and caveats: Early blood T cell clone changes and increased post-radiation serum interferon-beta were reportedly the strongest response predictors. Clones derived from tumor TCRs expanded in blood after radiotherapy plus ipilimumab.

Sequenced here: peripheral blood, sampled from a patient treated with radiotherapy plus ipilimumab. This chain joins TRBV6-1 and TRBJ2-7; D is unclear. The receptor comes from a human donor with non-small cell lung cancer who had stable disease on radiotherapy plus ipilimumab. DNA of the CDR3: TGTGCCAGCAGTGAACCAGGAACCTACGAGCAGTACTTC. It yields the protein CASSEPGTYEQYF.